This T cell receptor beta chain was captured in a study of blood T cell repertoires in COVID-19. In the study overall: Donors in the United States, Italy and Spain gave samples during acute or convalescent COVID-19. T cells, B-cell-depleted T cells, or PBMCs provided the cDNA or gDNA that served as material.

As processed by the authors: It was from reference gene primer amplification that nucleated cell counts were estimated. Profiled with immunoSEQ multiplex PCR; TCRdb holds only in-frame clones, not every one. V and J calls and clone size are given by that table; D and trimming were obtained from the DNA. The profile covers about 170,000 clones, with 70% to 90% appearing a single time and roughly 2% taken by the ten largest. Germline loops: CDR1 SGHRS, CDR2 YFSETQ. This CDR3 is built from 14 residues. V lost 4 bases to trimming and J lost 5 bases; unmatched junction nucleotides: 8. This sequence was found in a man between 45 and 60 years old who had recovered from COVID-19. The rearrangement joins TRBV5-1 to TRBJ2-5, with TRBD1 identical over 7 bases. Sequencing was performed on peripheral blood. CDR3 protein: CASSALQGWETQYF. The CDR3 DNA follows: TGCGCCAGCAGCGCATTACAGGGGTGGGAGACCCAGTACTTC.